This TCR beta chain was captured by sequencing in a study of cytomegalovirus exposure and HLA in healthy donors. Study results and limitations: Under in vitro conditions, three CMV-associated chains were confirmed as specific for CMV antigens.

Germline V gives CDR1 MNHEY, CDR2 SMNVEV (reference sequence). V shed 6 bases, J shed 11 bases, and the junction held 10 bases outside the gene matches. The CDR3 sequence is 12 residues long. The PCR used 60 Vbeta and 13 Jbeta primers. Libraries were prepared by immunoSEQ multiplex PCR; TCRdb keeps only in-frame clonotypes and omits some of them. The sample data list tens of thousands of clones. Worth noting for this clone: What it binds is not known.

The sample was PBMCs. The gene calls are TRBV27 and TRBJ2-7; 7 nucleotides line up with TRBD1. The origin of this receptor is a male donor in good health and CMV-seronegative. CDR3 amino acids: CASSQGQAREYF. The CDR3 DNA is TGTGCCAGCAGCCAAGGACAGGCCCGGGAGTACTTC.